This is a list of T cell receptor beta chains from one sample in a study of T cells in localized non-small cell lung cancer. The protocol was immunoSEQ multiplex PCR, while the TCRdb copy is restricted to in-frame clones and leaves out a portion. The sample has about 25,000 clones, 92% seen once; the top ten hold about 15%. Sequencing was performed on peripheral blood, taken before any cancer treatment. The source of these receptors is a man aged 35 to 70 with stage III squamous cell lung carcinoma. Both conserved end residues are part of each CDR3. D genes are given only for firm matches. Some rows mark clone size as missing; the rest say once, few, many or name a class of expanded clone.

clone_size j_call d_call v_call cdr3_aa cdr3_nt
- TRBJ1-1 - TRBV9 CASSVDGRDTEAFF TGTGCCAGCAGCGTAGATGGCAGGGACACTGAAGCTTTCTTT
- TRBJ2-2 - TRBV7-9 CASSLSGGELFF TGTGCCAGCAGCTTAAGCGGGGGGGAGCTGTTTTTT
- TRBJ2-1 - TRBV19 CASRRTPSNEQFF TGTGCCAGTAGAAGGACTCCTAGTAATGAGCAGTTCTTC
- TRBJ2-1 - TRBV6-5 CASSRRAIDEQFF TGTGCCAGCAGTAGAAGGGCGATTGATGAGCAGTTCTTC
- TRBJ1-4 - TRBV6-6 CASRESTNEKLFF TGTGCCAGCAGGGAGAGCACGAATGAAAAACTGTTTTTT
- TRBJ1-2 - TRBV2 CASSAVANYGYTF TGTGCCAGCAGTGCGGTAGCTAACTATGGCTACACCTTC
- TRBJ1-5 TRBD1 TRBV11-3 CASTPTGVESQPQHF TGTGCCAGCACCCCGACAGGGGTGGAGTCCCAGCCCCAGCATTTT
- TRBJ2-3 - TRBV28 CASTPPGVDTQYF TGTGCCAGCACCCCCCCGGGGGTGGATACGCAGTATTTT
- TRBJ2-7 - TRBV7-8 CASSLNLDEQYF TGTGCCAGCAGCTTGAATCTAGACGAGCAGTACTTC
- TRBJ2-2 TRBD1 TRBV5-4 CASSLEPGQGNTGELFF TGTGCCAGCAGTTTGGAACCGGGACAGGGGAACACCGGGGAGCTGTTTTTT
- TRBJ2-7 - TRBV7-6 CASSLARVSYEQYF TGTGCCAGCAGCTTAGCCCGAGTCTCCTACGAGCAGTACTTC
once TRBJ2-1 TRBD2 TRBV10-3 CAGGGSSYNEQFF TGTGCCGGGGGGGGGAGCTCCTACAATGAGCAGTTCTTC
- TRBJ1-2 TRBD1 TRBV25-1 CASSEPGQGNYGYTF TGTGCCAGCAGTGAACCGGGACAGGGGAACTATGGCTACACCTTC
- TRBJ1-1 TRBD1 TRBV4-1 CASSQEGAGGLSAFF TGCGCCAGCAGCCAAGAAGGGGCAGGGGGCCTATCAGCTTTCTTT
- TRBJ1-1 - TRBV6-1 CASSIRGEQAFF TGTGCCAGCAGTATTAGGGGGGAACAAGCTTTCTTT
- TRBJ2-7 TRBD1 TRBV28 CASSIGGTGSYEQYF TGTGCCAGCAGTATAGGGGGGACAGGGTCCTACGAGCAGTACTTC
- TRBJ1-5 - TRBV10-3 CAISDQQPQHF TGTGCCATCAGTGACCAACAGCCCCAGCATTTT
- TRBJ2-7 TRBD1 TRBV27 CASSTGQVRSYEQYF TGTGCCAGCAGTACGGGACAGGTGCGATCCTACGAGCAGTACTTC
- TRBJ1-5 - TRBV6-1 CASSEQGSQPQHF TGTGCCAGCAGTGAACAGGGGAGTCAGCCCCAGCATTTT
- TRBJ2-3 - TRBV9 CASSVGGGLTDTQYF TGTGCCAGCAGCGTAGGGGGGGGCCTTACAGATACGCAGTATTTT
once TRBJ2-5 - TRBV5-5 CASSRPEYQETQYF TGTGCCAGCAGCCGCCCAGAGTACCAAGAGACCCAGTACTTC
- TRBJ2-1 - TRBV20-1 CSATTDNEQFF TGCAGTGCTACCACAGACAATGAGCAGTTCTTC
- TRBJ2-1 - TRBV9 CASSVVGGGSNEQFF TGTGCCAGCAGCGTAGTAGGAGGCGGTAGTAATGAGCAGTTCTTC
- TRBJ1-5 TRBD1 TRBV2 CASNLDRGYSNQPQHF TGTGCCAGCAACCTAGACAGGGGCTACAGCAATCAGCCCCAGCATTTT
- TRBJ2-3 - TRBV4-3 CASSQDRGYTDTQYF TGCGCCAGCAGCCAAGATAGGGGTTACACAGATACGCAGTATTTT
once TRBJ1-2 - TRBV30 CAWRAGVVYGYTF TGTGCCTGGAGGGCAGGGGTGGTATACGGCTACACCTTC
- TRBJ2-5 - TRBV6-1 CASRRRGSHETQYF TGTGCCAGCAGGAGAAGGGGGAGCCACGAGACCCAGTACTTC
- TRBJ1-2 - TRBV2 CASSEAKQYGYTF TGTGCCAGCAGTGAAGCGAAGCAATATGGCTACACCTTC
- TRBJ1-2 - TRBV10-3 CAISAYIGTQRDYGYTF TGTGCCATCAGTGCGTACATTGGGACACAGCGGGACTATGGCTACACCTTC
- TRBJ2-1 - TRBV7-2 CASSFGGILQFF TGTGCCAGCAGCTTTGGCGGAATCCTTCAGTTCTTC
once TRBJ2-5 TRBD2 TRBV19 CASSPAGDEETQYF TGTGCCAGTAGTCCAGCGGGAGACGAAGAGACCCAGTACTTC
once TRBJ1-1 - TRBV6-1 CASRGQWTEAFF TGTGCCAGCAGGGGGCAGTGGACTGAAGCTTTCTTT
- TRBJ2-3 TRBD1 TRBV29-1 CSVAGLKTGGTDTQYF TGCAGCGTCGCCGGCCTGAAGACAGGGGGCACAGATACGCAGTATTTT
- TRBJ1-6 TRBD1 TRBV6-1 CASRNTGTVNSPLHF TGTGCCAGCAGAAATACCGGGACAGTTAATTCACCCCTCCACTTT
- TRBJ1-5 - TRBV6-6 CASSYFQSYSNQPQHF TGTGCCAGCAGTTACTTTCAGAGTTATAGCAATCAGCCCCAGCATTTT
- TRBJ1-2 - TRBV18 CASSIQGGDGYTF TGTGCCAGCTCTATACAGGGCGGCGATGGCTACACCTTC
few TRBJ2-1 - TRBV15 CATSREDGGYNEQFF TGTGCCACCAGCAGAGAGGACGGGGGCTACAATGAGCAGTTCTTC
few TRBJ2-1 TRBD2 TRBV28 CASSLDQREYNEQFF TGTGCCAGCAGTTTAGATCAGCGGGAGTACAATGAGCAGTTCTTC
- TRBJ2-6 - TRBV5-1 CASSLVQGPHVLTF TGCGCCAGCAGCTTGGTTCAGGGCCCGCACGTCCTGACTTTC
- TRBJ2-3 TRBD2 TRBV4-2 CASAGTGGNTDTQYF TGTGCCAGCGCCGGGACGGGAGGGAACACAGATACGCAGTATTTT
- TRBJ1-1 - TRBV5-1 CASSLGHPTEAFF TGCGCCAGCAGCTTGGGACACCCCACTGAAGCTTTCTTT
- TRBJ2-5 - TRBV19 CASSIARLGETQYF TGTGCCAGTAGTATAGCCCGACTAGGGGAGACCCAGTACTTC
- TRBJ1-2 TRBD1 TRBV19 CASLRGHGYTF TGTGCCAGCCTCAGGGGGCACGGCTACACCTTC
- TRBJ2-7 - TRBV18 CASSPVGPSYEQYF TGTGCCAGCTCACCTGTGGGCCCTTCCTACGAGCAGTACTTC
- TRBJ2-5 TRBD1 TRBV29-1 CSVERDSQETQYF TGCAGCGTTGAACGGGACAGTCAAGAGACCCAGTACTTC
- TRBJ1-3 - TRBV12-5 CAMFGVAGNTIYF TGTGCTATGTTTGGGGTCGCTGGAAACACCATATATTTT